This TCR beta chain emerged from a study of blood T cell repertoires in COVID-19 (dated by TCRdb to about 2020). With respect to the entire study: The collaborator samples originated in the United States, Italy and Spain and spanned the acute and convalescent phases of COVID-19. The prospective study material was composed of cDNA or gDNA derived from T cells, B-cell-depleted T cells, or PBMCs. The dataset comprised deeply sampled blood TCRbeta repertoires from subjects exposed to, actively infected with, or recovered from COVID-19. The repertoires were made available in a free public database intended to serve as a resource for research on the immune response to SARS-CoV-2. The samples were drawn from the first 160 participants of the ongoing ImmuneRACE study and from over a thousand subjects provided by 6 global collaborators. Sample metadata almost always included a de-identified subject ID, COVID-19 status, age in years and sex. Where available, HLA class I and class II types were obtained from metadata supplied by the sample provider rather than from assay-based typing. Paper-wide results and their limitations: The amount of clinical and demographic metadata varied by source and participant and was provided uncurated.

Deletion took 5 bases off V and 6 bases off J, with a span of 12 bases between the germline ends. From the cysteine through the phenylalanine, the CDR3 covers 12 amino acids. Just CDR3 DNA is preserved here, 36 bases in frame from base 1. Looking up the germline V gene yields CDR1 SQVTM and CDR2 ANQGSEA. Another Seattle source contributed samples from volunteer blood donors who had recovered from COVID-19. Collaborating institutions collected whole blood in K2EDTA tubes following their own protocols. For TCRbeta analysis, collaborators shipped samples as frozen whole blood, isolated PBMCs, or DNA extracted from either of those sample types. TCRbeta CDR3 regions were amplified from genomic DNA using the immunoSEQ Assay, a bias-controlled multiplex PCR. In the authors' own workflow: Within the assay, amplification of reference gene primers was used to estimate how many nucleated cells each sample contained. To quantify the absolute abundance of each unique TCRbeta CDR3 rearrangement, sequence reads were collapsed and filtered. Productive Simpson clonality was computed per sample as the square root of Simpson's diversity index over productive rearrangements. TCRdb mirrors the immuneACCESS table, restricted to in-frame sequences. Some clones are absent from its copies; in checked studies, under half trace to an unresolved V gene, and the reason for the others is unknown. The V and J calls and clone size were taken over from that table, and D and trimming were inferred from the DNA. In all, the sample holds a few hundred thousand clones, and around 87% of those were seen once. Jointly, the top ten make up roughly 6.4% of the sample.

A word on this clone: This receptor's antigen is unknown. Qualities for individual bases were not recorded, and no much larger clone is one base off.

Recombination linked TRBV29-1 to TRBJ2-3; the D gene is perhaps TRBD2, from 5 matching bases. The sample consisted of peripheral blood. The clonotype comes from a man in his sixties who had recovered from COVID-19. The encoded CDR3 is CSVRQWEDTQYF. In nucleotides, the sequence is TGCAGCGTTCGACAATGGGAGGATACGCAGTATTTT.